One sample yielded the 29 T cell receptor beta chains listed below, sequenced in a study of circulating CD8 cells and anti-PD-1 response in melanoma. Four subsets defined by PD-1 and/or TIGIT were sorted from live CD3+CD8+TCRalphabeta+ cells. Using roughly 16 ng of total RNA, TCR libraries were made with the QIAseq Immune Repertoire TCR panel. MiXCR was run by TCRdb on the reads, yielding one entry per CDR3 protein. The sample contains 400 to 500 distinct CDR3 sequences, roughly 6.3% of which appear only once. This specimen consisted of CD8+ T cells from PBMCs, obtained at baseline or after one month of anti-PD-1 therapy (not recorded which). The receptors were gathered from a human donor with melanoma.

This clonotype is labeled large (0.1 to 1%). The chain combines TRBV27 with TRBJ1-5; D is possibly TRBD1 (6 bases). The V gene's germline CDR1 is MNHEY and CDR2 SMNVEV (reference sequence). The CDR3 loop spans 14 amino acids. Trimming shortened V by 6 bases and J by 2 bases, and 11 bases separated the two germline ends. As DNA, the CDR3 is TGTGCCAGCAGCCTCGGGGGGCGCAATCAGCCCCAGCATTTT. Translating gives CASSLGGRNQPQHF.

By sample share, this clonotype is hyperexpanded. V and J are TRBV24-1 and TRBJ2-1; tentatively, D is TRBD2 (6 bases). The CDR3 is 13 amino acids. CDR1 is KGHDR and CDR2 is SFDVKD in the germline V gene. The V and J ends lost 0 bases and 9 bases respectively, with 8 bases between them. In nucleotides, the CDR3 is TGTGCCACCAGTGATTTGCGGGGAGGTGAGCAGTTCTTC. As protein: CATSDLRGGEQFF.

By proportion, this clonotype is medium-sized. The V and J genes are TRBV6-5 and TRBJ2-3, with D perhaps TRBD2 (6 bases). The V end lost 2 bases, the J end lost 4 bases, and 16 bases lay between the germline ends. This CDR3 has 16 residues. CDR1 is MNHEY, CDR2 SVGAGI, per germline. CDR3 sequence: CASSYQASVISDTQYF. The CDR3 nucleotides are TGTGCCAGCAGTTACCAGGCTAGCGTCATTTCAGATACGCAGTATTTT.

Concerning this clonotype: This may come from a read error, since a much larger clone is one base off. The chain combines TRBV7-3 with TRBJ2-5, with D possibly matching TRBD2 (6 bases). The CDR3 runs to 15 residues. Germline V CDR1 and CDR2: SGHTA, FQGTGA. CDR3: CASNLTAGLEETQYF. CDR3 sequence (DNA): TGTGCCAGCAACTTAACGGCGGGGTTGGAAGAGACCCAGTACTTC.

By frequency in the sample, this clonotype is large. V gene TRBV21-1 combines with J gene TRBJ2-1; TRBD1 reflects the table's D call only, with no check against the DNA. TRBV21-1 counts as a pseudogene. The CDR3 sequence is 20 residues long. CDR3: CASSKEGGTGGRGSYNEQFF. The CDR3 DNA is TGTGCCAGCAGCAAAGAAGGGGGTACAGGGGGCAGAGGTTCCTACAATGAGCAGTTCTTC.

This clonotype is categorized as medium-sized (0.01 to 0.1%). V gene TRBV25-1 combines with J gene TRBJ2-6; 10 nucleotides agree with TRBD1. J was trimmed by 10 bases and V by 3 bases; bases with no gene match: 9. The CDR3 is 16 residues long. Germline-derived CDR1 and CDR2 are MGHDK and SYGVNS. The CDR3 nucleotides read TGTGCCAGCAGTGACCGGGACAGGGGAGAGCCTAACGTCCTGACTTTC. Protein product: CASSDRDRGEPNVLTF. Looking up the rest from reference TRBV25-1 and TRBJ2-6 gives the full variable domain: EADIYQTPRYLVIGTGKKITLECSQTMGHDKMYWYQQDPGMELHLIHYSYGVNSTEKGDLSSESTVSRIRTEHFPLTLESARPSHTSQYLCASSDRDRGEPNVLTFGAGSRLTVL.

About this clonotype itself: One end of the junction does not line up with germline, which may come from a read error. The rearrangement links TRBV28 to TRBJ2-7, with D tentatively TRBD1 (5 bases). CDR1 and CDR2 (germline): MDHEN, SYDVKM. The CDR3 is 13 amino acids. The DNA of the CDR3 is TGTACCAGCAGTTTTAGGGGTACCTACGAGCATTACTTC. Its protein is CTSSFRGTYEHYF.

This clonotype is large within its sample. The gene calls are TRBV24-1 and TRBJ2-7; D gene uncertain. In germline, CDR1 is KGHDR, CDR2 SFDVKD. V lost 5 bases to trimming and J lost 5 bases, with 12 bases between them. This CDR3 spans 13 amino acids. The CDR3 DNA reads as TGTGCCACCAGTGCTTCTTGGCGAGACGAGCAGTACTTC. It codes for CATSASWRDEQYF.

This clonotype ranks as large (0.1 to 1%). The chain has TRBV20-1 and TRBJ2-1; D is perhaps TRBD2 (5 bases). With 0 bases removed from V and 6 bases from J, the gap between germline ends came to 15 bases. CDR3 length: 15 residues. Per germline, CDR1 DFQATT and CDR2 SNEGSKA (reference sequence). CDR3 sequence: CSARDTPRTANEQFF. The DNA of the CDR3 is TGCAGTGCTAGAGATACCCCTCGGACTGCCAATGAGCAGTTCTTC.

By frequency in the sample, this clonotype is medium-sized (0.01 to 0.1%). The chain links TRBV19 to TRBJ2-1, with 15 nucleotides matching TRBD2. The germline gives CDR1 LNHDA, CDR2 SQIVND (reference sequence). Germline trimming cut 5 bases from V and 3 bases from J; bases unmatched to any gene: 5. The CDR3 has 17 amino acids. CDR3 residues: CASSEGLAGGLYNEQFF. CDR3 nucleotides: TGTGCCAGTAGTGAGGGACTAGCGGGAGGCCTCTACAATGAGCAGTTCTTC.

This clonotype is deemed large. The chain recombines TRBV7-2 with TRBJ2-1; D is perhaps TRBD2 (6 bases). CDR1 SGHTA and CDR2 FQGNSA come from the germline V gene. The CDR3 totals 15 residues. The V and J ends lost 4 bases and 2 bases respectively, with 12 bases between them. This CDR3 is CASSSGSGAYNEQFF. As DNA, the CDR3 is TGTGCCAGCAGCTCCGGCTCGGGGGCCTACAATGAGCAGTTCTTC.

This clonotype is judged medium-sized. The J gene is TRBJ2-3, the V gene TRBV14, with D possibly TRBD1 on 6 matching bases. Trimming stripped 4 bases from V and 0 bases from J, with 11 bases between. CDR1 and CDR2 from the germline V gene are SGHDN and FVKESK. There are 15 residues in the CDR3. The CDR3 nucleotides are TGTGCCAGCAGCCGAGACAGGCTTAGCACAGATACGCAGTATTTT. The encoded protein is CASSRDRLSTDTQYF.

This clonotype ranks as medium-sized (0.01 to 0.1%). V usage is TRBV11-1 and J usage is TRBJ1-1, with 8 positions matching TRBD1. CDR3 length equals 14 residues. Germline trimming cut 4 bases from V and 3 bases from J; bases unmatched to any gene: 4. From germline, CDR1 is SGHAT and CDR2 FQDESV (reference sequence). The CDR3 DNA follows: TGTGCCAGCAGCTGGACGACAGGGGACACTGAAGCTTTCTTT. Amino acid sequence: CASSWTTGDTEAFF.

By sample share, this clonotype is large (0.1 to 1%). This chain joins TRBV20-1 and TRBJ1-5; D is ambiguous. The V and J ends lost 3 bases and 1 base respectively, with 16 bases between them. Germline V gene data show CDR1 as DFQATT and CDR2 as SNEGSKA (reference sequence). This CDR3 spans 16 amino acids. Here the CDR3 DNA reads TGCAGTGCTAGTAGTCCGGCCTTGCCGAGCAATCAGCCCCAGCATTTT. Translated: CSASSPALPSNQPQHF.

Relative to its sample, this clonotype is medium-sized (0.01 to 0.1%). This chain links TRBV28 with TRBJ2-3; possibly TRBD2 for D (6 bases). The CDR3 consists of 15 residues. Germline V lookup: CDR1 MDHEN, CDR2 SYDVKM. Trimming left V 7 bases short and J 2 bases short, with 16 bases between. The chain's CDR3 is CASTLADDFTDTQYF. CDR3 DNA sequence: TGTGCCAGCACCTTAGCGGACGATTTCACAGATACGCAGTATTTT. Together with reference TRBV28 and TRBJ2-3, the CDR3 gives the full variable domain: DVKVTQSSRYLVKRTGEKVFLECVQDMDHENMFWYRQDPGLGLRLIYFSYDVKMKEKGDIPEGYSVSREKKERFSLILESASTNQTSMYLCASTLADDFTDTQYFGPGTRLTVL.

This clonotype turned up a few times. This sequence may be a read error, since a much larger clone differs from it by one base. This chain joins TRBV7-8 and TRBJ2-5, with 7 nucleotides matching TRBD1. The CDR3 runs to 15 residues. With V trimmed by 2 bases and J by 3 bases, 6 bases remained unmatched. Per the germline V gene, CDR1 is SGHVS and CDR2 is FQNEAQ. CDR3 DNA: TGTGCCAGCAGCTTATTAGGGGGCTTAGAAGAGACCCAGTACTTC. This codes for CASSLLGGLEETQYF.

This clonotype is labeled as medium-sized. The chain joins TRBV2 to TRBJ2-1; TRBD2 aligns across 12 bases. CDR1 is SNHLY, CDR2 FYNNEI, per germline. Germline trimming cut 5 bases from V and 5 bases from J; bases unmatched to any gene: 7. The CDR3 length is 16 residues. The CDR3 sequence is CASSSRLAGVHNEQFF. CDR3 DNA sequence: TGTGCCAGCAGTTCGCGACTAGCGGGAGTACACAATGAGCAGTTCTTC. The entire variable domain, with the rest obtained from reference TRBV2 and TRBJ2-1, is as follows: EPEVTQTPSHQVTQMGQEVILRCVPISNHLYFYWYRQILGQKVEFLVSFYNNEISEKSEIFDDQFSVERPDGSNFTLKIRSTKLEDSAMYFCASSSRLAGVHNEQFFGPGTRLTVL.

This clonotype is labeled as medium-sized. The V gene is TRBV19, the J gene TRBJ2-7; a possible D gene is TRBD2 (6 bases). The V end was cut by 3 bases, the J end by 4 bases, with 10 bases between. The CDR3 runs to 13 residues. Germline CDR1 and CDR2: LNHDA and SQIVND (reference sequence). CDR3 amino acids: CASSMGLFYEQYF. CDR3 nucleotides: TGTGCCAGTAGTATGGGACTTTTTTACGAGCAGTACTTC.

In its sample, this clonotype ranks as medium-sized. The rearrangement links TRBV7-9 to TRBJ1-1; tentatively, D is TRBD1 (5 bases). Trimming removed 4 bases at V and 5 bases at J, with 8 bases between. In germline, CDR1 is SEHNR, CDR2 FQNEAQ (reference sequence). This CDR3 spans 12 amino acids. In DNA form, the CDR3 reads TGTGCCAGCAGCTGGGGGAGGACTGAAGCTTTCTTT. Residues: CASSWGRTEAFF.

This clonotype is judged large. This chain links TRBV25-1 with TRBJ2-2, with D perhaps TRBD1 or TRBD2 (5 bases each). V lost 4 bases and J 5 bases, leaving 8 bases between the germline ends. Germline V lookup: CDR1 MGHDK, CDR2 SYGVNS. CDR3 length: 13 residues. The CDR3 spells CASSVGVTGELFF. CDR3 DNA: TGTGCCAGCAGTGTGGGGGTTACCGGGGAGCTGTTTTTT.

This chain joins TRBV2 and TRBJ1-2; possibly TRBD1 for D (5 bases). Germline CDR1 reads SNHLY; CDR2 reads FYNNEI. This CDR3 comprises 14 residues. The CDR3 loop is CASFKAGSFYGYTF. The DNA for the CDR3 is TGTGCTAGCTTCAAGGCAGGGAGTTTCTATGGCTACACCTTC. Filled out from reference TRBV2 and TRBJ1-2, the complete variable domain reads EPEVTQTPSHQVTQMGQEVILRCVPISNHLYFYWYRQILGQKVEFLVSFYNNEISEKSEIFDDQFSVERPDGSNFTLKIRSTKLEDSAMYFCASFKAGSFYGYTFGSGTRLTVV.

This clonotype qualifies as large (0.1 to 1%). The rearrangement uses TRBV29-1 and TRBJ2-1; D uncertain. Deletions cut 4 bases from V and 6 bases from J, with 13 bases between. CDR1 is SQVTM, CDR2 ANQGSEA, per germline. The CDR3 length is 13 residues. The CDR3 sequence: CSVGRALRNEQFF. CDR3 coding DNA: TGCAGCGTTGGACGCGCGTTACGCAATGAGCAGTTCTTC.

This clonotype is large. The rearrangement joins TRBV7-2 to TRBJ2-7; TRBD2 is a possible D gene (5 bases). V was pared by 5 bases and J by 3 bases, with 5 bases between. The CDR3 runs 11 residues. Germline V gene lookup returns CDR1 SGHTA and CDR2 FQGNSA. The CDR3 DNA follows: TGTGCCAGCAGCGACTACTACGAGCAGTACTTC. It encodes CASSDYYEQYF.

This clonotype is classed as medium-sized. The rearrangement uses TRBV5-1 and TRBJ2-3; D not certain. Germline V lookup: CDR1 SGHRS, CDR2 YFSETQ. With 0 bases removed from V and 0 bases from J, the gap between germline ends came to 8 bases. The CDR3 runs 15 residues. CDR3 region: CASSLDRSSTDTQYF. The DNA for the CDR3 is TGCGCCAGCAGCTTGGACCGTTCTAGCACAGATACGCAGTATTTT.

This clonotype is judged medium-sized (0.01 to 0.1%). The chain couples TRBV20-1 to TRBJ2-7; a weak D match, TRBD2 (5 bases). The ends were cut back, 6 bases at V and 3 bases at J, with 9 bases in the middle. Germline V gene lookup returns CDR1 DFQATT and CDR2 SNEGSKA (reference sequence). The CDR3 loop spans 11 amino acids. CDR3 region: CSATDYYEQYF. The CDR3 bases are TGCAGTGCCACAGACTACTACGAGCAGTACTTC.

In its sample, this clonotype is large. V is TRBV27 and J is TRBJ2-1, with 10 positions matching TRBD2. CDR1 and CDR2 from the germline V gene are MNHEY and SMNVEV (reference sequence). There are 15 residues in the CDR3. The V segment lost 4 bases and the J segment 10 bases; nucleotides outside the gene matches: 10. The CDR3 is CASSSLAGVGPEQFF. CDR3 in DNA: TGTGCCAGCAGTTCTCTAGCGGGAGTAGGGCCAGAGCAGTTCTTC.

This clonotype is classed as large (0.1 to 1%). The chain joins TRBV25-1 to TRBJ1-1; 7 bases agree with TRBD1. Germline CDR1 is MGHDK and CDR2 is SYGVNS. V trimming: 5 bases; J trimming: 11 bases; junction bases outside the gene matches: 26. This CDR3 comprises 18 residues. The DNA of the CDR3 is TGTGCCAGCAGTCCTTTTGTCGCCGGAGGGACAGACGCCCAAGAGGCTTTCTTT. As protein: CASSPFVAGGTDAQEAFF.

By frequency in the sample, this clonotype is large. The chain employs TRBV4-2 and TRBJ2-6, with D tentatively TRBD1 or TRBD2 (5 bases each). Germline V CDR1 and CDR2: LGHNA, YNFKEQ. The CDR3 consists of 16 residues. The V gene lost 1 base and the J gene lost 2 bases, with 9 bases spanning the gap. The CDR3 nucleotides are TGTGCCAGCAGCCAAGGAGAGGGGACTGGGGCCAACGTCCTGACTTTC. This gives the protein CASSQGEGTGANVLTF.

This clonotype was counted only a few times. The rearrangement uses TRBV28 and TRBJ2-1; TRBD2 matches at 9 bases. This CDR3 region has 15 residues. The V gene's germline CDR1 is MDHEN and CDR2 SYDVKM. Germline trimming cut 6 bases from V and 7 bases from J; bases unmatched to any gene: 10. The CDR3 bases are TGTGCCAGCAGATCGAGCGGGAGGTGGGTAAATGAGCAGTTCTTC. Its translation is CASRSSGRWVNEQFF.